This is a list of T cell receptor beta chains from one sample in a study of CD8 T cells in ankylosing spondylitis. Using its own MiXCR run on the 5' RACE reads, TCRdb lists one record per CDR3 protein. The table lists around 220,000 distinct CDR3 sequences, 15% to 20% of them singletons, with more than 40% in the top ten. Sequencing was done on a sample of blood, either unsorted or a sorted T cell fraction (not recorded which). The receptors were gathered from a male donor with ankylosing spondylitis. The CDR3 runs from the conserved cysteine through the conserved F or W. D genes are given only for firm matches. Rows may omit the clone size; those that give it use once, few, many or a size class.

CDR3nt: TGCAGCGTAATGGGACAGGGAAGCTTCGAGCAGTACTTC
CDR3aa: CSVMGQGSFEQYF
j_gene: TRBJ2-7
d_gene: TRBD1
abundance: many
v_gene: TRBV29-1

CDR3nt: TGTGCCAGCAGCTCAGAAGCGGGAGTGAACAATGAGCAGTTCTTC
CDR3aa: CASSSEAGVNNEQFF
j_gene: TRBJ2-1
d_gene: TRBD2
abundance: -
v_gene: TRBV7-9

CDR3nt: TGTGCCAGCAGCTACTACTCTAGCACAGATACGCAGTATTTT
CDR3aa: CASSYYSSTDTQYF
j_gene: TRBJ2-3
d_gene: -
abundance: few
v_gene: TRBV11-3

CDR3nt: TGCGCCAGCAGCCATTCACAGGATAGCAATCAGCCCCAGCATTTT
CDR3aa: CASSHSQDSNQPQHF
j_gene: TRBJ1-5
d_gene: -
abundance: -
v_gene: TRBV4-1

CDR3nt: TGCAGCGTTGAAGATCTAGGGGAGCAGTTCTTC
CDR3aa: CSVEDLGEQFF
j_gene: TRBJ2-1
d_gene: -
abundance: -
v_gene: TRBV29-1

CDR3nt: TGTGCCAGCAGAACCGGGACAGGCAATCAGCCCCAGCATTTT
CDR3aa: CASRTGTGNQPQHF
j_gene: TRBJ1-5
d_gene: TRBD1
abundance: few
v_gene: TRBV12-3/TRBV12-4

CDR3nt: TGTGCCAGCAGCACAGGGTCAGGGAATGAGCAGTTCTTC
CDR3aa: CASSTGSGNEQFF
j_gene: TRBJ2-1
d_gene: -
abundance: few
v_gene: TRBV27

CDR3nt: TGTGCCAGCAGCTTCGGGACAGTGAACACTGAAGCTTTCTTT
CDR3aa: CASSFGTVNTEAFF
j_gene: TRBJ1-1
d_gene: TRBD1
abundance: -
v_gene: TRBV7-2

CDR3nt: TGTGCCAGCATCTTGACCGCTGGATGGAATGAGCAGTTCTTC
CDR3aa: CASILTAGWNEQFF
j_gene: TRBJ2-1
d_gene: -
abundance: few
v_gene: TRBV5-6

CDR3nt: TGCAGCGTTGAAGAAGGGGGGCAGGGCACCGGGGAGCTGTTTTTT
CDR3aa: CSVEEGGQGTGELFF
j_gene: TRBJ2-2
d_gene: -
abundance: -
v_gene: TRBV29-1

CDR3nt: TGCAGCGTTGAGGGCATAGCCTACGAGCAGTACTTC
CDR3aa: CSVEGIAYEQYF
j_gene: TRBJ2-7
d_gene: -
abundance: few
v_gene: TRBV29-1

CDR3nt: TGTGCCACCAGTGGCCCCGGGGTTTGGGGTAGCAATCAGCCCCAGCATTTT
CDR3aa: CATSGPGVWGSNQPQHF
j_gene: TRBJ1-5
d_gene: -
abundance: many
v_gene: TRBV24-1

CDR3nt: TGTGCCAGCACTTCGACTAGCGATTCCTACAATGAGCAGTTCTTC
CDR3aa: CASTSTSDSYNEQFF
j_gene: TRBJ2-1
d_gene: TRBD2
abundance: -
v_gene: TRBV6-4

CDR3nt: TGTGCCAGCAGTCTACTAGCGCAATTCACAGATACGCAGTATTTT
CDR3aa: CASSLLAQFTDTQYF
j_gene: TRBJ2-3
d_gene: TRBD2
abundance: -
v_gene: TRBV27

CDR3nt: TGCGCCAGCAGCCAATTGCACCGGGACAGAAACTACGAGCAGTACTTC
CDR3aa: CASSQLHRDRNYEQYF
j_gene: TRBJ2-7
d_gene: TRBD1
abundance: many
v_gene: TRBV4-1

CDR3nt: TGCAGCGTTATACCGGGACTAGCGGGGGCCGGGGCGGAGGAGACCCAGTACTTC
CDR3aa: CSVIPGLAGAGAEETQYF
j_gene: TRBJ2-5
d_gene: TRBD2
abundance: -
v_gene: TRBV29-1

CDR3nt: TGTGCCAGCAGCCACCCCCGACAGGTGGACGGCTACACCTTC
CDR3aa: CASSHPRQVDGYTF
j_gene: TRBJ1-2
d_gene: -
abundance: few
v_gene: TRBV4-2

CDR3nt: TGTGCCAGCAGCCACGACGGGGAGACCCAGTACTTC
CDR3aa: CASSHDGETQYF
j_gene: TRBJ2-5
d_gene: -
abundance: few
v_gene: TRBV11-2

CDR3nt: TGTGCCAGCAGCATTCGACAGGGTTCCTACAATGAGCAGTTCTTC
CDR3aa: CASSIRQGSYNEQFF
j_gene: TRBJ2-1
d_gene: TRBD1
abundance: -
v_gene: TRBV7-9

CDR3nt: TGCAGCTCCTGGACCCCTGATGCGTCCTACAATGAGCAGTTCTTC
CDR3aa: CSSWTPDASYNEQFF
j_gene: TRBJ2-1
d_gene: -
abundance: few
v_gene: TRBV29-1

CDR3nt: TGTGCCAGCAGTCCTCAGACAGGGCGGAACACTGAAGCTTTCTTT
CDR3aa: CASSPQTGRNTEAFF
j_gene: TRBJ1-1
d_gene: TRBD1
abundance: once
v_gene: TRBV28

CDR3nt: TGCAGTGCTACTGGACAGGCTGTCTCCTACGAGCAGTACTTC
CDR3aa: CSATGQAVSYEQYF
j_gene: TRBJ2-7
d_gene: TRBD1
abundance: -
v_gene: TRBV20-1

CDR3nt: TGCGCCAGCAGGGGGACAGGGGCTAATGAAAAACTGTTTTTT
CDR3aa: CASRGTGANEKLFF
j_gene: TRBJ1-4
d_gene: TRBD1
abundance: -
v_gene: TRBV5-1

CDR3nt: TGCAGCGGGCAGGGAAACGGGGAGACCCAGTACTTC
CDR3aa: CSGQGNGETQYF
j_gene: TRBJ2-5
d_gene: -
abundance: many
v_gene: TRBV29-1

CDR3nt: TGTGCCAGCAGCTCCGAAGCGGGGAGGTTGAATGAGCAGTTCTTC
CDR3aa: CASSSEAGRLNEQFF
j_gene: TRBJ2-1
d_gene: TRBD2
abundance: few
v_gene: TRBV7-7

CDR3nt: TGTGCCAGCAGCTTAGTAGTGGGACAGGGGACTTACGAGCAGTACTTC
CDR3aa: CASSLVVGQGTYEQYF
j_gene: TRBJ2-7
d_gene: TRBD1
abundance: -
v_gene: TRBV11-2

CDR3nt: TGTGCCAGCAGTTTGGGGGGACAGGGGTTCTACGAGCAGTACTTC
CDR3aa: CASSLGGQGFYEQYF
j_gene: TRBJ2-7
d_gene: TRBD1
abundance: few
v_gene: TRBV27

CDR3nt: TGTGCCAGCAGCTTCCCTGGCGGGGGGGCCCAAGAGACCCAGTACTTC
CDR3aa: CASSFPGGGAQETQYF
j_gene: TRBJ2-5
d_gene: TRBD2
abundance: -
v_gene: TRBV13

CDR3nt: TGTGCCAGTTTCCTAGCGGGAGGACACAATGAGCAGTTCTTC
CDR3aa: CASFLAGGHNEQFF
j_gene: TRBJ2-1
d_gene: TRBD2
abundance: few
v_gene: TRBV6-1

CDR3nt: TGCAGTGCTAGAGATTTCCTAGCGGGAGGTGTAGATACGCAGTATTTT
CDR3aa: CSARDFLAGGVDTQYF
j_gene: TRBJ2-3
d_gene: TRBD2
abundance: -
v_gene: TRBV20-1

CDR3nt: TGTGCCACCGGAGAGGTGGGACAGGGCCACCAGTACTTC
CDR3aa: CATGEVGQGHQYF
j_gene: TRBJ2-4
d_gene: TRBD1
abundance: -
v_gene: TRBV12-3/TRBV12-4

CDR3nt: TGCAGCGCCCAGGGCCTAGCGGGAGGTGAGCAGTTCTTC
CDR3aa: CSAQGLAGGEQFF
j_gene: TRBJ2-1
d_gene: TRBD2
abundance: many
v_gene: TRBV29-1

CDR3nt: TGTGCCAGCAGCTTAGTTGGACAGGGACGCACTGAAGCTTTCTTT
CDR3aa: CASSLVGQGRTEAFF
j_gene: TRBJ1-1
d_gene: TRBD1
abundance: -
v_gene: TRBV7-9

CDR3nt: TGTGCCACCAGTGATTTGGAGCCGGGACAGGGTTACGAGCAGTACTTC
CDR3aa: CATSDLEPGQGYEQYF
j_gene: TRBJ2-7
d_gene: TRBD1
abundance: few
v_gene: TRBV24-1

CDR3nt: TGTGCCAGCAGAACCCCACAAACGGGACAGGGAGGATACAATGAGCAGTTCTTC
CDR3aa: CASRTPQTGQGGYNEQFF
j_gene: TRBJ2-1
d_gene: TRBD1
abundance: few
v_gene: TRBV7-8

CDR3nt: TGCAGCGCCCAGGAGGGTAATGAAAAGCTGTTTTTT
CDR3aa: CSAQEGNEKLFF
j_gene: TRBJ1-4
d_gene: -
abundance: -
v_gene: TRBV29-1

CDR3nt: TGTGCCAGCAGCCGACTCGTGGAGGAGCAGTTCTTC
CDR3aa: CASSRLVEEQFF
j_gene: TRBJ2-1
d_gene: -
abundance: -
v_gene: TRBV28

CDR3nt: TGTGCCAGCAGCTTGAACGGACTGAACACTGAAGCTTTCTTT
CDR3aa: CASSLNGLNTEAFF
j_gene: TRBJ1-1
d_gene: -
abundance: -
v_gene: TRBV7-9

CDR3nt: TGTGCCAGCAGCCCCCGAGGTCGTGGGGAGACCCAGTACTTC
CDR3aa: CASSPRGRGETQYF
j_gene: TRBJ2-5
d_gene: -
abundance: -
v_gene: TRBV27

CDR3nt: TGTGCCATCAGGGACGACCAAGAGACCCAGTACTTC
CDR3aa: CAIRDDQETQYF
j_gene: TRBJ2-5
d_gene: -
abundance: -
v_gene: TRBV10-3

CDR3nt: TGTGCCAGCAGCTTGGAAAATGAGCAGTTCTTC
CDR3aa: CASSLENEQFF
j_gene: TRBJ2-1
d_gene: -
abundance: many
v_gene: TRBV7-8

CDR3nt: TGTGCCAGCACCATACTAGCGGGAGCTTACGAGCAGTACTTC
CDR3aa: CASTILAGAYEQYF
j_gene: TRBJ2-7
d_gene: TRBD2
abundance: few
v_gene: TRBV6-2/TRBV6-3

CDR3nt: TGTGCCAGCAGCTTAGTTGGTTGGGCTGGGAACACTGAAGCTTTCTTT
CDR3aa: CASSLVGWAGNTEAFF
j_gene: TRBJ1-1
d_gene: -
abundance: few
v_gene: TRBV11-3

CDR3nt: TGTGCCAGCAGTTCCCCATCACGGGGGCTCTACAATGAGCAGTTCTTC
CDR3aa: CASSSPSRGLYNEQFF
j_gene: TRBJ2-1
d_gene: -
abundance: -
v_gene: TRBV27

CDR3nt: TGTGCCAGCACCGAAATTGGGGGCACTGAAGCTTTCTTT
CDR3aa: CASTEIGGTEAFF
j_gene: TRBJ1-1
d_gene: -
abundance: few
v_gene: TRBV12-3/TRBV12-4

CDR3nt: TGTGCCACCAGCAGAGAACAGGGGTCTGGGGCCAACGTCCTGACTTTC
CDR3aa: CATSREQGSGANVLTF
j_gene: TRBJ2-6
d_gene: TRBD1
abundance: -
v_gene: TRBV15

CDR3nt: TGTGCCAGCACTGGCGGGGGGGCGGCAGATACGCAGTATTTT
CDR3aa: CASTGGGAADTQYF
j_gene: TRBJ2-3
d_gene: TRBD2
abundance: -
v_gene: TRBV9

CDR3nt: TGTGCCACCAGCAGAGAGAACGACTACAATGAGCAGTTCTTC
CDR3aa: CATSRENDYNEQFF
j_gene: TRBJ2-1
d_gene: -
abundance: -
v_gene: TRBV15

CDR3nt: TGTGCCAGCAGTTTGGACAGGGGGAATTCACCCCTCCACTTT
CDR3aa: CASSLDRGNSPLHF
j_gene: TRBJ1-6
d_gene: TRBD1
abundance: many
v_gene: TRBV12-3/TRBV12-4

CDR3nt: TGTGCCAGCAGCTTAGACAGGACAGACTACGAGCAGTACTTC
CDR3aa: CASSLDRTDYEQYF
j_gene: TRBJ2-7
d_gene: -
abundance: -
v_gene: TRBV7-2

CDR3nt: TGTGCCAGCAGCCGGACTCGCAGCTCCTACAATGAGCAGTTCTTC
CDR3aa: CASSRTRSSYNEQFF
j_gene: TRBJ2-1
d_gene: -
abundance: few
v_gene: TRBV4-2

CDR3nt: TGTGCCAGCAGTTCCGCCGACAGGGTGAATTACGAGCAGTACTTC
CDR3aa: CASSSADRVNYEQYF
j_gene: TRBJ2-7
d_gene: TRBD1
abundance: few
v_gene: TRBV28

CDR3nt: TGTGCCAGCAGTTACTCGAGAAGCCCACCCAATGAGCAGTTCTTC
CDR3aa: CASSYSRSPPNEQFF
j_gene: TRBJ2-1
d_gene: -
abundance: few
v_gene: TRBV6-5